There are many counts of the clone carrying this T cell receptor (beta chain). This specimen comes from a study of blood T cell repertoires in COVID-19. On the study more broadly: COVID-19 samples, acute and convalescent, were from the United States, Italy and Spain. T cells, B-cell-depleted T cells, or PBMCs supplied cDNA or gDNA.

In the original analysis: Amplification of reference gene primers was used by the study to estimate nucleated cell counts. Some clones are missing from TCRdb's copy, which holds only in-frame ones; the method was immunoSEQ multiplex PCR. That table is the source of V, J and clone size, and D and trimming were worked out from the DNA. The sample records 250,000 to 400,000 clones, more than 70% being singletons. CDR1 MNHNS and CDR2 SASEGT come from the germline V gene. V lost 2 bases, J lost 0 bases, and 8 bases lay in between. CDR3 size: 15 residues. The rearrangement links TRBV6-1 to TRBJ2-1; tentative D call: TRBD1 (6 bases). The sample taken for sequencing was peripheral blood. This TCR derives from a woman aged 25 to 39 with COVID-19, enrolled during active disease. The CDR3, as DNA: TGTGCCAGCAGTGAAAAGGACAGCTCCTACAATGAGCAGTTCTTC. Translating it yields CASSEKDSSYNEQFF.